These 23 T cell receptor beta chains came from one sample sequenced in a study of blood T cell repertoires in COVID-19. Using immunoSEQ multiplex PCR, the repertoire was profiled, and TCRdb retains in-frame clones only, with some absent. Of around 54,000 clones in the sample, approximately 90% were seen once. Material for sequencing was peripheral blood. The receptors shown here come from a woman in her thirties or forties with active COVID-19.

The rearrangement uses TRBV7-2 and TRBJ2-3; D remains unclear. V was cut by 1 base and J by 6 bases, with 8 bases left in between. The germline V gene has CDR1 SGHTA and CDR2 FQGNSA. The CDR3 consists of 13 residues. The chain's CDR3 is CASSLDRSDTQYF. DNA of the CDR3: TGTGCCAGCAGCTTAGACCGGTCCGATACGCAGTATTTT.

The V call is TRBV19, the J call TRBJ1-6; TRBD1 is a possible D gene (5 bases). The V gene's germline CDR1 is LNHDA and CDR2 SQIVND (reference sequence). The V gene lost 6 bases and the J gene lost 8 bases, with 17 bases spanning the gap. This CDR3 spans 15 amino acids. The CDR3 nucleotides read TGTGCCAGTAGACCGGGGGATTTGTTAGATTCACCCCTCCACTTT. Residues: CASRPGDLLDSPLHF. The full variable domain, rest sourced from reference TRBV19 and TRBJ1-6, is DGGITQSPKYLFRKEGQNVTLSCEQNLNHDAMYWYRQDPGQGLRLIYYSQIVNDFQKGDIAEGYSVSREKKESFPLTVTSAQKNPTAFYLCASRPGDLLDSPLHFGNGTRLTVT.

V gene TRBV25-1 combines with J gene TRBJ2-3; tentative D call: TRBD2 (6 bases). This CDR3 region has 15 residues. V lost 1 base, J lost 5 bases, and 13 bases lay in between. In germline, CDR1 is MGHDK, CDR2 SYGVNS. CDR3 DNA sequence: TGTGCCAGCAGTGAATTCGCGGGGCCACTAGATACGCAGTATTTT. This translates into CASSEFAGPLDTQYF.

This chain uses TRBV28 with TRBJ2-1; 8 bases align to TRBD2. The CDR3 totals 16 residues. Germline CDR1 and CDR2: MDHEN and SYDVKM. The V gene end was trimmed by 5 bases and the J gene end by 3 bases; junction bases not matched to a gene: 9. The CDR3 sequence: CASSPTGLGVYNEQFF. CDR3 sequence (DNA): TGTGCCAGCAGTCCCACGGGACTAGGAGTCTACAATGAGCAGTTCTTC.

V is TRBV6-5 and J is TRBJ1-2; 9 bases match TRBD1. CDR3 length: 14 amino acids. The ends lost 6 bases at V and 8 bases at J; junction bases unmatched: 10. Per the germline V gene, CDR1 is MNHEY and CDR2 is SVGAGI. In nucleotides, the CDR3 is TGTGCCAGCAGCCCCACCGGACAGGGGATCGGCTACACCTTC. Translated: CASSPTGQGIGYTF.

J is TRBJ2-7 and V is TRBV10-3; TRBD1 aligns across 12 bases. The CDR3 loop spans 15 amino acids. Germline V lookup: CDR1 ENHRY, CDR2 SYGVKD. Trimming took 4 bases from V and 4 from J; bases not matched to a gene: 5. This CDR3 is CAISGGTGGEYEQYF. Written as DNA, the CDR3 is TGTGCCATCAGTGGAGGGACAGGGGGCGAGTACGAGCAGTACTTC.

The rearrangement links TRBV10-3 to TRBJ1-2; a possible D gene is TRBD1 (5 bases). The CDR3 is made up of 14 amino acids. Trimming pared 3 bases from V and 8 bases from J, leaving 16 bases between. Germline V CDR1 and CDR2: ENHRY, SYGVKD. DNA of the CDR3: TGTGCCATCAGTGATCGGGGGGAATCGGGCGGCTACACCTTC. Translating gives CAISDRGESGGYTF.

This chain links TRBV30 with TRBJ2-5; tentatively, D is TRBD2 (6 bases). Germline V gene sequence: CDR1 GTSNPN, CDR2 SVGIG (reference sequence). Deletions cut 5 bases from V and 5 bases from J, with 24 bases between. The CDR3 spans 16 residues. The CDR3 nucleotides read TGTGCCTGGGGGGTGGACGGGGGACTTCTTTTGGAGACCCAGTACTTC. Protein: CAWGVDGGLLLETQYF. The variable domain in full, completed from reference TRBV30 and TRBJ2-5, reads SQTIHQWPATLVQPVGSPLSLECTVEGTSNPNLYWYRQAAGRGLQLLFYSVGIGQISSEVPQNLSASRPQDRQFILSSKKLLLSDSGFYLCAWGVDGGLLLETQYFGPGTRLLVL.

CDR3 protein: CASSPRVGLASTDTQYF. For the CDR3, the DNA is TGTGCCAGCAGCCCCAGAGTTGGACTAGCCTCTACAGATACGCAGTATTTT. The rearrangement links TRBV13 to TRBJ2-3; 8 bases agree with TRBD2. The CDR3 has 17 amino acids. V shed 5 bases and J 3 bases; nucleotides not matched to a gene: 13. From germline, CDR1 is PRHDT and CDR2 FYEKMQ (reference sequence).

The chain recombines TRBV6-5 with TRBJ1-1; TRBD1 is a possible D gene (6 bases). Trimming took 1 base from V and 5 from J, leaving 14 bases between them. Germline lookup yields CDR1 MNHEY and CDR2 SVGAGI. This CDR3 has 15 amino acids. The CDR3: CASSYFRGAGTEAFF. As DNA, the CDR3 is TGTGCCAGCAGTTACTTTCGGGGGGCAGGGACTGAAGCTTTCTTT.

The chain recombines TRBV19 with TRBJ1-1; D remains ambiguous. Germline V gene lookup returns CDR1 LNHDA and CDR2 SQIVND (reference sequence). Trimming removed 7 bases at V and 0 bases at J, with 9 bases between. The CDR3 consists of 13 residues. The CDR3 sequence is CASISGLNTEAFF. Written as DNA, the CDR3 is TGTGCCAGTATTTCCGGTTTGAACACTGAAGCTTTCTTT.

The rearrangement uses TRBV7-3 and TRBJ2-1; no definite D call. CDR3 length equals 13 residues. Trimming stripped 3 bases from V and 0 bases from J, with 3 bases between. CDR1 and CDR2 (germline): SGHTA, FQGTGA. CDR3 nucleotide sequence: TGTGCCAGCAGCTTTAGCTCCTACAATGAGCAGTTCTTC. Translated, it gives CASSFSSYNEQFF.

The rearrangement links TRBV4-1 to TRBJ1-4, with unresolved D. Germline assignment: CDR1 MGHRA and CDR2 YSYEKL. Trimming took off 0 bases at V and 8 bases at J, with 13 bases between the two ends. This CDR3 has 15 amino acids. The CDR3 sequence: CASSQDFLAIEKLFF. The CDR3 DNA reads as TGCGCCAGCAGCCAAGACTTCCTGGCCATCGAAAAACTGTTTTTT.

This chain links TRBV19 with TRBJ1-5; D remains unclear. The germline CDR1 and CDR2 sequences are LNHDA and SQIVND (reference sequence). V lost 2 bases to trimming and J lost 5 bases, with 10 bases between them. The CDR3 runs to 14 residues. The DNA of the CDR3 is TGTGCCAGTAGTATAATACTGGGAGATCAGCCCCAGCATTTT. Residues: CASSIILGDQPQHF.

The V and J genes are TRBV28 and TRBJ1-2; 10 nucleotides align to TRBD1. The germline CDR1 and CDR2 sequences are MDHEN and SYDVKM. V gave up 10 bases and J gave up 8 bases; unmatched junction bases: 4. The CDR3 runs to 11 residues. CDR3 bases: TGTGCCACGGGACAGGGGTACGGCTACACCTTC. Its protein is CATGQGYGYTF.

The V and J genes are TRBV5-8 and TRBJ2-7; 8 bases map to TRBD2. Trimming removed 5 bases from V and 1 base from J; junction bases left unmatched: 17. The CDR3 covers 18 residues. CDR1 is SGHTS and CDR2 is YDEGEE in the germline V gene. The CDR3 region has the DNA TGTGCCAGCAGTAGAACGGATGGGAGCGGGGGCCTTTCCTACGAGCAGTACTTC. Translation: CASSRTDGSGGLSYEQYF.

This chain joins TRBV19 and TRBJ2-5, with D possibly TRBD1 on 6 matching bases. Trimming stripped 6 bases from V and 4 bases from J, with 15 bases between. The CDR3 sequence is 14 residues long. Germline V gives CDR1 LNHDA, CDR2 SQIVND (reference sequence). The CDR3 loop is CASSPGQMAETQYF. The CDR3 nucleotides are TGTGCCAGTAGCCCCGGACAGATGGCAGAGACCCAGTACTTC.

The CDR3 DNA reads TGTGCCAGCAGTTTACGGGACACAGGGATGAACACTGAAGCTTTCTTT. It specifies CASSLRDTGMNTEAFF. The gene calls are TRBV6-5 and TRBJ1-1, with TRBD1 as a possible D gene (6 bases). From germline, CDR1 is MNHEY and CDR2 SVGAGI. Between the trimmed V and J ends, which lost 4 bases and 0 bases, there was a span of 15 bases. The CDR3 has 16 amino acids.

The chain links TRBV19 to TRBJ1-1, with 9 bases that match TRBD1. Germline values: CDR1 LNHDA, CDR2 SQIVND (reference sequence). Unmatched junction bases numbered 5, after V lost 8 bases and J lost 10 bases. There are 11 residues in the CDR3. The CDR3 nucleotides are TGTGCCAGTCGACAGGGGGTCGGAGCTTTCTTT. It specifies CASRQGVGAFF.

Written as DNA, the CDR3 is TGTGCCAGCAGCTTACGGGGGAGGCACGAGCAGTACTTC. It translates to CASSLRGRHEQYF. The chain combines TRBV7-9 with TRBJ2-7; tentative D call: TRBD2 (6 bases). V was trimmed by 2 bases and J by 5 bases, leaving 10 bases between them. The CDR3 consists of 13 residues. Germline V gene data show CDR1 as SEHNR and CDR2 as FQNEAQ (reference sequence).

J is TRBJ1-6 and V is TRBV2; 8 bases are shared with TRBD1. With 7 bases clipped from V and 4 bases from J, the junction kept 9 bases outside the gene matches. CDR1 and CDR2 (germline): SNHLY, FYNNEI. The CDR3 is 16 amino acids. Written as DNA, the CDR3 is TGTGCCAGCACTCTCGAAGGGACAGGATATAATTCACCCCTCCACTTT. The encoded protein is CASTLEGTGYNSPLHF.

Turning to this clone: A read error may produce the germline difference seen at one junction end. The J gene is TRBJ2-6, the V gene TRBV7-7; D might be TRBD2 (5 bases). The germline gives CDR1 SSHAT, CDR2 FNYEAQ (reference sequence). This CDR3 has 15 amino acids. CDR3 sequence reads: CASSPSGSGANVLTF. In DNA, the CDR3 is TGTGCTAGCAGCCCCAGCGGTTCTGGGGCCAACGTCCTGACTTTC.

The chain employs TRBV13 and TRBJ2-1, with D tentatively TRBD2 (5 bases). Germline V lookup: CDR1 PRHDT, CDR2 FYEKMQ (reference sequence). The CDR3 has 12 residues. V lost 6 bases and J lost 10, with 13 bases in between. CDR3 sequence (DNA): TGTGCCAGCAGTCCCAGCCGGAGGGAGCAGTTCTTC. The encoded protein is CASSPSRREQFF.